This T cell receptor beta chain was captured by sequencing in a study of CD8+CD57+ T cells in acquired aplastic anemia. Study as a whole: DNA recovered from sorted CD4+ and CD8+ cells had a mean of approximately 3.2 ug. Findings of the study overall: Patients and controls were not found to differ significantly in CD8+ Simpson's diversity. Found in both controls and patients were 25 to 35 CD8+ CDR3 sequences.

Only patients with CD8+CD57+ cell expansion on flow cytometry were chosen for sequencing. Each patient carried a diagnosis of severe acquired aplastic anemia. This CDR3 has 13 residues. In germline, CDR1 is SGHTA, CDR2 FQGTGA. Trimming took 5 bases from V and 7 from J, leaving 12 bases between them. This clonotype showed up just a few times. The antigen is undetermined. Genomic DNA was employed as the template in profiling TCR beta VDJ and CDR3. TCRdb reprocessed the reads via MiXCR and lists one record per CDR3 protein. This repertoire shows a few hundred thousand distinct CDR3 sequences, over 25% found once; its top ten account for 0.8% to 0.85%.

The V and J genes are TRBV7-3 and TRBJ2-1; tentative D call: TRBD1 (5 bases). Source material: sorted CD4+, CD8+, or CD8+CD57+ T cells (not recorded which) from PBMCs. The sequence came from a human donor with aplastic anemia. CDR3: CASSTRRGNEQFF. The CDR3 bases are TGTGCCAGCAGCACCCGTAGGGGAAATGAGCAGTTCTTC.